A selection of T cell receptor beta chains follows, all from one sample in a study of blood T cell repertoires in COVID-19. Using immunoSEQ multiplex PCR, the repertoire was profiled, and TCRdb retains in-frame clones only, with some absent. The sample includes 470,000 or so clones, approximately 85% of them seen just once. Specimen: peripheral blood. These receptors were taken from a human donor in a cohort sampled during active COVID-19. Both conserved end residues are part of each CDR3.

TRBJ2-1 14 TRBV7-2 CASSLDIAGREQFF
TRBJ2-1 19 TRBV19 CASSPPSGRAGGTYNEQFF
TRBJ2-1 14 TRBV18 CASSPPPSGTEQFF
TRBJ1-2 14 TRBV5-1 CASSLGQGIHGYTF
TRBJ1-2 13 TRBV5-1 CASSSGQFYGYTF
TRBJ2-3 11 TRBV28 CASFEDLTQYF
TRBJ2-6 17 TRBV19 CASMGTGAPSGANVLTF
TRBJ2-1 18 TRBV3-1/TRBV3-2 CASSQGTLTGALYNEQFF
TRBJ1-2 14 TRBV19 CASNPQGGNYGYTF
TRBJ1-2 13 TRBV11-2 CASSRDRYYGYTF
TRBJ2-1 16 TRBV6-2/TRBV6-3 CASSFSPSGGYNEQFF
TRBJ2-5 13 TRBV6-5 CASIMQFQETQYF
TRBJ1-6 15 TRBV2 CASSRDRSYNSPLHF
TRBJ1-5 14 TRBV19 CASSQDRGNQPQHF
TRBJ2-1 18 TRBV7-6 CASSSGLAGLSSYNEQFF
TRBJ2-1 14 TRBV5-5 CASSLASGYNEQFF
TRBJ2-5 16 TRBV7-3 CASSSSRGGPQETQYF
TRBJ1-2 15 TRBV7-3 CASSPQGPSNYGYTF
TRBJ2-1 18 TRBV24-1 CATSLTGGISRSFNEQFF
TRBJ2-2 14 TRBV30 CARDRARNTGELFF
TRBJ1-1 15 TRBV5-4 CASSSAGALNTEAFF
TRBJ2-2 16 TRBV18 CASSPLLAGGPRELFF
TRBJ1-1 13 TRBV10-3 CAISFQGGTEAFF